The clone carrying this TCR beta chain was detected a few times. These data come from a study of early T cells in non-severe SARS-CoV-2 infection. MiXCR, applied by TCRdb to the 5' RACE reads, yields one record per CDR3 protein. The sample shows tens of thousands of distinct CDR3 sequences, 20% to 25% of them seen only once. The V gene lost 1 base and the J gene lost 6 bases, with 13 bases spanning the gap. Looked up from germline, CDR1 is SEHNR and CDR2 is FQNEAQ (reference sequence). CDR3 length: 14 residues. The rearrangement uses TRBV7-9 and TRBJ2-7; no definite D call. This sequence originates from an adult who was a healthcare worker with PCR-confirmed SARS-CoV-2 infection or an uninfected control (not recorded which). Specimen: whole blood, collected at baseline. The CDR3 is CASSLDWAEFEQYF. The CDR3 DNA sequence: TGTGCCAGCAGCTTAGATTGGGCGGAGTTCGAGCAGTACTTC.